This T cell receptor beta chain derives from a study of blood T cell repertoires in COVID-19. Germline V lookup: CDR1 SGHTA, CDR2 FQGNSA. V shed 2 bases and J shed 8 bases, with 12 bases lying between them. The CDR3 is made up of 14 amino acids. TCRdb's table, derived via immunoSEQ multiplex PCR, lists solely in-frame clones and lacks some. Among 110,000 to 150,000 clones listed, nearly 85% were seen once. Sequencing used peripheral blood. The V call is TRBV7-2, the J call TRBJ1-4; possibly TRBD1 for D (5 bases). The receptor comes from a human donor in a cohort sampled during active COVID-19. The CDR3 DNA is TGTGCCAGCAGCTTATTCTTCTCAGGGGAAAAACTGTTTTTT. The encoded protein is CASSLFFSGEKLFF.